These 9 T cell receptor beta chains share one sample of origin, sequenced in a study of technical replicates of blood from several donors. The data were produced by immunoSEQ multiplex PCR, yet TCRdb's version contains in-frame clones alone and is incomplete. Of 45,000 to 65,000 clones in the sample, 94% were seen once. The sample was T cells isolated from PBMCs. The receptors originated from a human donor in good health.

The chain joins TRBV7-9 to TRBJ1-4; 10 positions agree with TRBD1. Trimming took 5 bases from V and 7 from J; bases not matched to a gene: 7. The CDR3 extends over 15 amino acids. CDR1 SEHNR and CDR2 FQNEAQ come from the germline V gene (reference sequence). CDR3 nucleotide sequence: TGTGCCAGCAGCCAGCCGGGACAGGGGCCTGAAAAACTGTTTTTT. Protein product: CASSQPGQGPEKLFF.

The J gene is TRBJ1-6, the V gene TRBV5-1; no clear D gene. The CDR3 covers 15 residues. Looked up from germline, CDR1 is SGHRS and CDR2 is YFSETQ. V lost 0 bases to trimming and J lost 9 bases, with 13 bases between them. CDR3 amino acids: CASSLASGLVSPLHF. For the CDR3, the DNA is TGCGCCAGCAGCTTGGCCAGCGGCTTGGTTTCACCCCTCCACTTT. Based on the CDR3 plus reference TRBV5-1 and TRBJ1-6, the full variable domain is KAGVTQTPRYLIKTRGQQVTLSCSPISGHRSVSWYQQTPGQGLQFLFEYFSETQRNKGNFPGRFSGRQFSNSRSEMNVSTLELGDSALYLCASSLASGLVSPLHFGNGTRLTVT.

The chain couples TRBV7-9 to TRBJ1-1, with 7 bases aligning to TRBD1. The CDR3 spans 17 residues. CDR1 and CDR2 from the germline V gene are SEHNR and FQNEAQ (reference sequence). V shed 5 bases, J shed 4 bases, and the junction held 16 bases outside the gene matches. As DNA, the CDR3 is TGTGCCAGCAGCCCGCGACAGGGAGGCATAAAGTCCACTGAAGCTTTCTTT. Translating gives CASSPRQGGIKSTEAFF.

The chain has TRBV29-1 and TRBJ1-1, with TRBD1 matching over 7 bases. The ends lost 7 bases at V and 1 base at J; junction bases unmatched: 12. The CDR3 totals 15 residues. Germline V gives CDR1 SQVTM, CDR2 ANQGSEA. CDR3 sequence: CSGSTGDSENTEAFF. CDR3 nucleotides: TGCAGCGGATCAACAGGGGACAGTGAGAACACTGAAGCTTTCTTT.

This clone appeared a single time. This chain links TRBV6-5 with TRBJ2-7; no firm D call. V was cut by 6 bases and J by 2 bases, with 17 bases left in between. Germline CDR1 and CDR2: MNHEY and SVGAGI. This CDR3 comprises 15 residues. CDR3 residues: CASSPIVRVTYEQYF. In DNA form, the CDR3 reads TGTGCCAGCAGCCCTATCGTCCGGGTAACCTACGAGCAGTACTTC.

The chain is built from TRBV5-4 and TRBJ1-1; D ambiguous. Trimming left V 0 bases short and J 6 bases short, with 9 bases between. Germline-derived CDR1 and CDR2 are SGHNT and YYREEE (reference sequence). CDR3 size: 13 residues. The CDR3 sequence: CASSLGTASEAFF. The CDR3 DNA follows: TGTGCCAGCAGCTTGGGCACAGCATCTGAAGCTTTCTTT.

The rearrangement uses TRBV6-5 and TRBJ2-5; maybe TRBD1 (6 bases). Germline V CDR1 and CDR2: MNHEY, SVGAGI. The CDR3 runs to 14 residues. The V end was cut by 2 bases, the J end by 5 bases, with 12 bases between. For the CDR3, the DNA is TGTGCCAGCAGTTACCTACAGGGTTTGGAGACCCAGTACTTC. This sequence encodes CASSYLQGLETQYF.

This clone was detected once. The chain carries TRBV14 and TRBJ2-7; TRBD2 is a possible D gene (7 bases). V was shortened by 7 bases and J by 2 bases, with 15 bases between the two germline ends. The germline gives CDR1 SGHDN, CDR2 FVKESK. This CDR3 spans 14 amino acids. This chain's CDR3 is CASNTGGTTYEQYF. Written as DNA, the CDR3 is TGTGCCAGCAACACGGGGGGCACAACCTACGAGCAGTACTTC.

The chain carries TRBV6-5 and TRBJ2-7; D may be TRBD2 (7 bases). Germline-derived CDR1 and CDR2 are MNHEY and SVGAGI. Trimming removed 2 bases at V and 0 bases at J, with 14 bases between. The CDR3 is made up of 16 amino acids. Here the CDR3 DNA reads TGTGCCAGCAGTTACGAGGGGGGGCGGAGCTCCTACGAGCAGTACTTC. It encodes CASSYEGGRSSYEQYF.